Given below is one TCR beta chain in context. The sample originates from a study of blood T cell repertoires in COVID-19. Study at large: Sources were T cells, B-cell-depleted T cells, or PBMCs; the material itself was cDNA or gDNA.

Only in-frame clones appear in the TCRdb table, and some are missing; sequencing was by immunoSEQ multiplex PCR. The table shows hundreds of thousands of clones, with more than 75% occurring only once. The CDR3 is made up of 13 amino acids. Germline CDR1 and CDR2: LNHDA and SQIVND (reference sequence). V was trimmed by 6 bases and J by 3 bases, leaving 12 bases between them. Sequences were obtained from peripheral blood. This clonotype was obtained from a man older than 75 with acute or convalescent COVID-19. The V call is TRBV19, the J call TRBJ2-7; no clear D gene. The CDR3 DNA reads as TGTGCCAGTAGCGGGTCGAGACGCTACGAGCAGTACTTC. Translating it yields CASSGSRRYEQYF. The full variable domain, its missing parts supplied by reference TRBV19 and TRBJ2-7, is DGGITQSPKYLFRKEGQNVTLSCEQNLNHDAMYWYRQDPGQGLRLIYYSQIVNDFQKGDIAEGYSVSREKKESFPLTVTSAQKNPTAFYLCASSGSRRYEQYFGPGTRLTVT.